Here is one T cell receptor (beta chain) with its context. The entry originates in a study of blood T cell repertoires in COVID-19. Study overall: In each case, the material was cDNA or gDNA derived from T cells, B-cell-depleted T cells, or PBMCs.

Clinical history reported by participants formed the basis on which cohorts were assigned. Recovery meant two consecutive negative NP/OP PCR tests, professional clearance, or resolved symptoms. In the source study's methods: How many nucleated cells were present was estimated from reference gene primer amplification. Sequenced by immunoSEQ multiplex PCR; TCRdb stores in-frame clones only, minus some. That table is the source of V, J and clone size, and D and trimming were worked out from the DNA. The data show some 350,000 clones, approximately 89% seen once. The V gene's germline CDR1 is MRHNA and CDR2 SNTAGT. This CDR3 region has 12 residues. The V end lost 8 bases, the J end lost 9 bases, and 13 bases lay between the germline ends.

The sample taken for sequencing was PBMCs or T cells enriched from blood (not recorded which). The V gene is TRBV6-4, the J gene TRBJ2-2; possible D gene TRBD2, 6 bases. The receptor was isolated from a woman under 40 who had recovered from COVID-19. The CDR3 DNA sequence: TGTGCCAGCTGGGGGAGGAGACGGGAGCTGTTTTTT. It encodes CASWGRRRELFF.